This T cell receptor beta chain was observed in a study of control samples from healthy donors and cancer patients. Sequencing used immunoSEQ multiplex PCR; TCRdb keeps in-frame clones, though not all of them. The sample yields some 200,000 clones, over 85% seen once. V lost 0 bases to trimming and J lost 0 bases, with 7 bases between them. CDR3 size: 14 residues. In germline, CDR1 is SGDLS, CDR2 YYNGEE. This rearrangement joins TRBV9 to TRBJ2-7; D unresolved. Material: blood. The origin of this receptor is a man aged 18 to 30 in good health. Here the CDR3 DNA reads TGTGCCAGCAGCGTAGGGTACAGCTCCTACGAGCAGTACTTC. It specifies CASSVGYSSYEQYF.